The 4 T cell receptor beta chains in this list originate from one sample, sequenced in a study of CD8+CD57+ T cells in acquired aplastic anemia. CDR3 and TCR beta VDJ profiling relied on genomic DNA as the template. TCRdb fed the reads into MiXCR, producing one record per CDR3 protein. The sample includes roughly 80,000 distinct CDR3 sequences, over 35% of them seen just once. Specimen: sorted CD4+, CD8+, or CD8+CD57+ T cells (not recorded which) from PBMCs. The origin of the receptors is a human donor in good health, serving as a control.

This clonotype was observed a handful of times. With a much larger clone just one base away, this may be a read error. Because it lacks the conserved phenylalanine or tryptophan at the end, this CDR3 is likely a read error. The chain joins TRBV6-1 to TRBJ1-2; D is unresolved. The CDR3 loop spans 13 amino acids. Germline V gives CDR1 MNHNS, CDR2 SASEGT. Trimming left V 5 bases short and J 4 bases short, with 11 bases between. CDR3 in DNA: TGTGCCAGCAGTCTGGACGGCGTCTATGGCTACACCCTC. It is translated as CASSLDGVYGYTL.

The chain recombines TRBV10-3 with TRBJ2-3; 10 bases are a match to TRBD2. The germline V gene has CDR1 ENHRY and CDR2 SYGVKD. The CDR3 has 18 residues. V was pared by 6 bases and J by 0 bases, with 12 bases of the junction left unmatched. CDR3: CAISTGRLAGPSTDTQYF. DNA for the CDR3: TGTGCCATCAGCACAGGGCGACTAGCGGGCCCTAGCACAGATACGCAGTATTTT.

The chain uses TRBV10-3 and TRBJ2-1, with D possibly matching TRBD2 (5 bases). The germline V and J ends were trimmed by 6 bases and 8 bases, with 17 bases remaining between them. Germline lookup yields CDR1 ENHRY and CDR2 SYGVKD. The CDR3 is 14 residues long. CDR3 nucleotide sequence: TGTGCCATCAGGCCAGGCGGAGGACTCTATGAGCAGTTCTTC. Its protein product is CAIRPGGGLYEQFF.

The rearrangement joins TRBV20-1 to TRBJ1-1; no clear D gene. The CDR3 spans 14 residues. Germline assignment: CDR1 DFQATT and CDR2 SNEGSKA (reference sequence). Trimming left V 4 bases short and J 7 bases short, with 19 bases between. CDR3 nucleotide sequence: TGCAGTGCTAAATACCCGTCACGGGGATATGAAGCTTTCTTT. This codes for CSAKYPSRGYEAFF.